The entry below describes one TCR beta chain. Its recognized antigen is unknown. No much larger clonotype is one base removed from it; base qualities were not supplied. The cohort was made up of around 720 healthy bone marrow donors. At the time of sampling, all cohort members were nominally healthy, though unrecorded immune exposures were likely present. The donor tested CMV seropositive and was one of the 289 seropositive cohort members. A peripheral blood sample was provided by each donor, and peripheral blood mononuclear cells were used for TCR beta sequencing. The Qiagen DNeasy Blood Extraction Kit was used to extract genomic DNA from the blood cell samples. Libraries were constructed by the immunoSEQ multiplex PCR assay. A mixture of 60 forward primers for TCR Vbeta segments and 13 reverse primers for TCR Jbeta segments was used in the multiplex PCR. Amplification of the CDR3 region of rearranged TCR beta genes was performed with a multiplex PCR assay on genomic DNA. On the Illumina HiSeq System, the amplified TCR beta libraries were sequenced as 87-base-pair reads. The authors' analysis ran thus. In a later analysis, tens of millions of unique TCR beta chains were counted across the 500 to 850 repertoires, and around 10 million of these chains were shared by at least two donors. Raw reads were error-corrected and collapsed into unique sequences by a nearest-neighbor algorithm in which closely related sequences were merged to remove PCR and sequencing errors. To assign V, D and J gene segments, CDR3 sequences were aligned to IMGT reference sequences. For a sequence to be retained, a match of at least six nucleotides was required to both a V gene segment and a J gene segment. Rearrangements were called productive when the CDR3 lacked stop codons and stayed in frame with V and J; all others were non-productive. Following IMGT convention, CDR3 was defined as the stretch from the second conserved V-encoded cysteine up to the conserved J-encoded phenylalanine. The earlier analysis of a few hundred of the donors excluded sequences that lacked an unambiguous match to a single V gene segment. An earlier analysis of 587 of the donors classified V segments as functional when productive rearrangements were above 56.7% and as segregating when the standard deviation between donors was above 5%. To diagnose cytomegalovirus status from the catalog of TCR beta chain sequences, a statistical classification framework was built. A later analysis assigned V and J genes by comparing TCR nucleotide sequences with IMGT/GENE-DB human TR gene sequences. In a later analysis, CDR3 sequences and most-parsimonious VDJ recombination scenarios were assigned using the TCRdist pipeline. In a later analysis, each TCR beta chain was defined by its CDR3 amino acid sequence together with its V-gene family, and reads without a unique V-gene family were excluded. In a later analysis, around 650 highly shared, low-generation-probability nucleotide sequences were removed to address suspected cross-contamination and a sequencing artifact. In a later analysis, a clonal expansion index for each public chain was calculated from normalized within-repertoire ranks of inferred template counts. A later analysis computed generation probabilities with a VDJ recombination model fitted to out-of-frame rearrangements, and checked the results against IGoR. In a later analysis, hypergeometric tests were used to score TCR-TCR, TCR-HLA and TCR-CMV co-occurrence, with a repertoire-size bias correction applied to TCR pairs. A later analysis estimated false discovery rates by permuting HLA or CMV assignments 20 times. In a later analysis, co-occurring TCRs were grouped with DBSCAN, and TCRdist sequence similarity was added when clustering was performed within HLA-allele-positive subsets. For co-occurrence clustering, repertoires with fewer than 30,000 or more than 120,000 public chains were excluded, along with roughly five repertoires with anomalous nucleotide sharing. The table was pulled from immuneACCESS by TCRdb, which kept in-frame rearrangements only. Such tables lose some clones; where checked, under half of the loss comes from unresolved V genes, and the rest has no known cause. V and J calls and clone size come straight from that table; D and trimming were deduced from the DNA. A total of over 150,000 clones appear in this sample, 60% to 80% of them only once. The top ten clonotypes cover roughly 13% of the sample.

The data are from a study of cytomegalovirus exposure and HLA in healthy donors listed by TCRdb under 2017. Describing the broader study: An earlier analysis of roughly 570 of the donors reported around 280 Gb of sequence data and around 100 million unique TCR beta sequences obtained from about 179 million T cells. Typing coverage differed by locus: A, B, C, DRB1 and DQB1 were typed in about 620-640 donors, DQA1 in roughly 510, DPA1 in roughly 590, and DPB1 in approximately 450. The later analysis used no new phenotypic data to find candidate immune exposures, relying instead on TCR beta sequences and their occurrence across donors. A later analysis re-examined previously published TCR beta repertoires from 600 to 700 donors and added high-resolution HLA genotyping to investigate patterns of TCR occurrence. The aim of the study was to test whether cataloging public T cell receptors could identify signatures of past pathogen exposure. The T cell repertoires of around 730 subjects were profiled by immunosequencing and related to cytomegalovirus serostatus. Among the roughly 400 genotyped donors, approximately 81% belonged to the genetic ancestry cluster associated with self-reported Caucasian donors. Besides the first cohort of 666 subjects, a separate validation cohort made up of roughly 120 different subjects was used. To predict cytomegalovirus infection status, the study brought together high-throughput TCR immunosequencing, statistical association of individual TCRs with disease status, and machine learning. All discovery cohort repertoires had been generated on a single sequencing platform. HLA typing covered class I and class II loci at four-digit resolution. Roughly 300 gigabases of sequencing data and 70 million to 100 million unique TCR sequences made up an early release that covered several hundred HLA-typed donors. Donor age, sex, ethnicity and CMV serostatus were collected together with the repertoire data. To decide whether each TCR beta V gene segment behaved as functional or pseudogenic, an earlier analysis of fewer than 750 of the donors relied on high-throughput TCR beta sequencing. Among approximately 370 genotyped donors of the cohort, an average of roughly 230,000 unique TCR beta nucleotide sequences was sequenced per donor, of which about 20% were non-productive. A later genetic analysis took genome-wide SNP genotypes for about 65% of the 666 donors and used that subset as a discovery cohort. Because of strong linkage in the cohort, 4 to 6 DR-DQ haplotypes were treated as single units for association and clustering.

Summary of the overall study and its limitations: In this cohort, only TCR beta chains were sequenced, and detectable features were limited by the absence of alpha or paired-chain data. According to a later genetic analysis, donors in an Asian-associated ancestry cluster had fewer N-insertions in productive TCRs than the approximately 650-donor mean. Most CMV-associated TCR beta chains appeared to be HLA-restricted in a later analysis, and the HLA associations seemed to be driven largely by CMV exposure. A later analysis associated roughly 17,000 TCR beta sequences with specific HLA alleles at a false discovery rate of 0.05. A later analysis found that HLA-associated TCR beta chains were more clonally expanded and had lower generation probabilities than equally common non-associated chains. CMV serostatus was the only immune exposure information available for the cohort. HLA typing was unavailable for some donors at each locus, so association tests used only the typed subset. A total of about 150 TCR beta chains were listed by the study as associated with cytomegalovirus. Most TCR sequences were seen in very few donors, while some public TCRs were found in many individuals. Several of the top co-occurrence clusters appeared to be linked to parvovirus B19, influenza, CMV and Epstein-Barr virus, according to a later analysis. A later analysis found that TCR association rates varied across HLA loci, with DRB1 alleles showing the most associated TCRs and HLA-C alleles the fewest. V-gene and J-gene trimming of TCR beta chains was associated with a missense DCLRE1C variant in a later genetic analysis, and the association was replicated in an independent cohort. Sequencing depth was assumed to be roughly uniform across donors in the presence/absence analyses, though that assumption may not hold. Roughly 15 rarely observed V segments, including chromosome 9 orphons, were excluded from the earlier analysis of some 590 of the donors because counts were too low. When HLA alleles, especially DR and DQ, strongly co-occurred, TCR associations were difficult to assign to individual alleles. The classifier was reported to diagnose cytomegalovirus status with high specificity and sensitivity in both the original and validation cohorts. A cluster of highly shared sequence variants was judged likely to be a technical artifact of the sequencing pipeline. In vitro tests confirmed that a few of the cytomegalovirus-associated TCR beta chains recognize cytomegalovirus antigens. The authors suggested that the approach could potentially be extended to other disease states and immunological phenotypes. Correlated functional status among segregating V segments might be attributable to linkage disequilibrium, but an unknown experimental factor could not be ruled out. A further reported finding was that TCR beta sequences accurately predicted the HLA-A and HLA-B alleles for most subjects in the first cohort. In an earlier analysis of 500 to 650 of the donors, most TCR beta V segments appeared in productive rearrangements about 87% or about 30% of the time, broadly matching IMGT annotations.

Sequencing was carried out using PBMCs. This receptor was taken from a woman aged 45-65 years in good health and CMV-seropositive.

DNA sequence: TGCGCCAGCAGCGCGAACACAGACTCTGGAAACACCATATATTTT. It specifies CASSANTDSGNTIYF. The V gene is TRBV5-1 and the J gene is TRBJ1-3; the D segment cannot be called with confidence. Reading the germline V gene gives CDR1 SGHRS and CDR2 YFSETQ. V is pared back by 4 bases and J by 0 bases, with 11 bases lying between the germline termini. Including cysteine and phenylalanine, the CDR3 has 15 amino acids. Of the read, only the CDR3 DNA is kept; its 45 bases are in frame from base 1.